Listed below are T cell receptor beta chains from one sample, sequenced in a study of cytomegalovirus exposure and HLA in healthy donors. The assay was immunoSEQ multiplex PCR, and TCRdb's table has in-frame clones only and misses some. The sample table includes approximately 93,000 clones. Sequencing was done on a sample of PBMCs. The receptors were gathered from a woman in her 30s in good health and CMV-seronegative. CDR3s leave out the opening cysteine and the closing phenylalanine or tryptophan.

TRBJ1-5	TRBV5-8	ASRRGFNQPQH
TRBJ2-6	TRBV28	ASTLGGSGANVLT
TRBJ1-2	TRBV6-6	ASRKTGSNYGYT
TRBJ2-5	TRBV7-9	ASSLRAGAYQETQY
TRBJ2-5	TRBV28	ASSITQGGETQY
TRBJ2-1	TRBV5-1	ASSNYYEQF
TRBJ1-5	TRBV19	ASSPRGQGNQPQH
TRBJ2-1	TRBV6-6	ASTRVGASVSEQF
TRBJ1-4	TRBV29-1	SVAGGNEKLF
TRBJ2-5	TRBV4-1	ASSPGLAGGLETQY
TRBJ1-2	TRBV18	ASSPGAGSNYGYT
TRBJ2-1	TRBV7-6	ASSPGVTRYNEQF
TRBJ2-7	TRBV6-1	ASSEYDRVGEQY
TRBJ2-7	TRBV12-5	ASGLAGGEQY
TRBJ1-3	TRBV2	ASRESGNTIY
TRBJ1-2	TRBV7-2	ASSLAQGADYGYT
TRBJ1-2	TRBV30	AGGQLINYGYT
TRBJ2-1	TRBV6-1	ASSDLAGANNEQF
TRBJ2-3	TRBV5-8	ASSLARGSETDTQY
TRBJ1-6	TRBV4-1	ASSPVAGGWSPLH
TRBJ1-5	TRBV21-1	ASSKYPGQGGQPQH
TRBJ2-1	TRBV19	ASSIGDRGYNEQF
TRBJ1-1	TRBV28	ASSFSRENTEAF
TRBJ2-7	TRBV5-5	ASSFIRESYEQY
TRBJ1-2	TRBV28	ASTVQGYGYT
TRBJ2-1	TRBV29-1	SVGLAYNEQF
TRBJ2-2	TRBV19	ASSTRTGANTGELF
TRBJ2-1	TRBV29-1	SVWTAQHNEQF
TRBJ2-5	TRBV7-9	ASSLGRGGARETQY
TRBJ1-6	TRBV7-9	ASSLEVGSSPLH
TRBJ1-2	TRBV18	ASSPRTGEDYGYT
TRBJ2-6	TRBV10-3	AIRISGNSGANVLT
TRBJ2-2	TRBV7-3	ASSLTGGDGELF
TRBJ1-1	TRBV19	ASSWGGGVNTEAF
TRBJ1-6	TRBV5-6	ASSFNRDRGFNSPLH
TRBJ2-7	TRBV11-2	ASSLDRGIQY
TRBJ1-1	TRBV5-4	ASSPSRGTNTEAS
TRBJ2-3	TRBV4-1	ASSPTQRGGADTQY
TRBJ2-3	TRBV13	ASSHQGKGSTDTQY
TRBJ1-6	TRBV6-1	ASSRDSSDSLLH
TRBJ1-4	TRBV5-1	ASSLVGATNEKLF
TRBJ1-2	TRBV28	ASSSFRVGYGYT